The present entry profiles one T cell receptor (beta chain) with its context. Only in-frame clones appear in the TCRdb table, and some are missing; sequencing was by immunoSEQ multiplex PCR. The sample contains fewer than 150,000 clones, roughly 86% of which appear only once. This specimen belongs to a study of blood T cell repertoires in COVID-19. Study overall: PBMCs, B-cell-depleted T cells, or T cells provided the cDNA or gDNA that made up the material.

Germline values: CDR1 SEHNR, CDR2 FQNEAQ (reference sequence). The J segment lost 7 bases and the V segment lost 5 bases, leaving 10 bases of the junction unmatched. This CDR3 comprises 15 residues. The sequenced material came from peripheral blood. The sequence derives from a woman aged 60 to 75 with acute or convalescent COVID-19. The chain joins TRBV7-9 to TRBJ2-5; 10 positions agree with TRBD2. This CDR3 reads CASSPLQAGGVTQYF. CDR3 bases: TGTGCCAGCAGCCCCCTTCAAGCGGGAGGGGTGACCCAGTACTTC. The full variable domain, rest sourced from reference TRBV7-9 and TRBJ2-5, is DTGVSQNPRHKITKRGQNVTFRCDPISEHNRLYWYRQTLGQGPEFLTYFQNEAQLEKSRLLSDRFSAERPKGSFSTLEIQRTEQGDSAMYLCASSPLQAGGVTQYFGPGTRLLVL.